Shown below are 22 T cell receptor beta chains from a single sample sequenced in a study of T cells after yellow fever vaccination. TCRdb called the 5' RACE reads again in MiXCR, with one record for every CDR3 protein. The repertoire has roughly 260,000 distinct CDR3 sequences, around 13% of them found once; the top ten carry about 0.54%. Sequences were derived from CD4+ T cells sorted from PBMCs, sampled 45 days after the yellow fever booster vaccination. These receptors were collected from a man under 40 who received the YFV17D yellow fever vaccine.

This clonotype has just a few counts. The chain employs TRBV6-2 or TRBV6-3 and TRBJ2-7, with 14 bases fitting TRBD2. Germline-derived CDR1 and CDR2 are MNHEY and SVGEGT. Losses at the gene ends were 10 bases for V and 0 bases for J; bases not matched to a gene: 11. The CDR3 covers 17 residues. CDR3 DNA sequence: TGTGCCACCGAGGGACTAGCGGGAGAATTTGGCTCCTACGAGCAGTACTTC. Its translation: CATEGLAGEFGSYEQYF.

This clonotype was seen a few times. The CDR3 DNA reads TGTGCCAGCAGTCCAAAACTTCATCTTAACTACGAGCAGTACTTC. Protein: CASSPKLHLNYEQYF. This chain links TRBV28 with TRBJ2-7; no clear D. Germline assignment: CDR1 MDHEN and CDR2 SYDVKM. The V end was cut by 5 bases, the J end by 3 bases, with 17 bases between. The CDR3 has 15 residues.

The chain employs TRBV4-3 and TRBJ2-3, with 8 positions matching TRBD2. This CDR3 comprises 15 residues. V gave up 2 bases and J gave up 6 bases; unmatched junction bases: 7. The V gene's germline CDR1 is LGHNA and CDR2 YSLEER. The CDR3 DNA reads TGCGCCAGCAGCCAACCAAATAGCGGGAAGGATACGCAGTATTTT. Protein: CASSQPNSGKDTQYF.

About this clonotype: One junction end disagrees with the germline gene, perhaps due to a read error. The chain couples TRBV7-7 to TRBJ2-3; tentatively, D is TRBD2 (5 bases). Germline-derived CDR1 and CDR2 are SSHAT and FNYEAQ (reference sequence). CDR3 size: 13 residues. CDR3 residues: CASSGGYTDTQYF. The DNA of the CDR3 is TGTGCTAGCAGCGGTGGGTACACAGATACGCAGTATTTT.

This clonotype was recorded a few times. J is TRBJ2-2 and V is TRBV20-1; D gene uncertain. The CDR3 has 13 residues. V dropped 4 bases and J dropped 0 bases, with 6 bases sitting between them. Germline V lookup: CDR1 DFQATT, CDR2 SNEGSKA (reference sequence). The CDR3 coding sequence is TGCAGTGCTATAGGACCGAACACCGGGGAGCTGTTTTTT. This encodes CSAIGPNTGELFF.

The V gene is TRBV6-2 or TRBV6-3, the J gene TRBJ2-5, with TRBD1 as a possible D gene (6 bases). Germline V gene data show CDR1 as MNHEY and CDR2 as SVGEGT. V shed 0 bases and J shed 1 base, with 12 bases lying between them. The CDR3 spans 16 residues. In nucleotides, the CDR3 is TGTGCCAGCAGTTACTCCCGGGACACCCTCCAAGAGACCCAGTACTTC. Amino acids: CASSYSRDTLQETQYF.

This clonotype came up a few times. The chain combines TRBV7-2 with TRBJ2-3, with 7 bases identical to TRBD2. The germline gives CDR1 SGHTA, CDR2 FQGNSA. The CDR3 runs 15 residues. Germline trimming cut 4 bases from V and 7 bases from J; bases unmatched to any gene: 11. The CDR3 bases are TGTGCCAGCAGCTCGGGGCGGCGGGAGTACTATACGCAGTATTTT. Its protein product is CASSSGRREYYTQYF. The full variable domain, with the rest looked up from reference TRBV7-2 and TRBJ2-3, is GAGVSQSPSNKVTEKGKDVELRCDPISGHTALYWYRQSLGQGLEFLIYFQGNSAPDKSGLPSDRFSAERTGGSVSTLTIQRTQQEDSAVYLCASSSGRREYYTQYFGPGTRLTVL.

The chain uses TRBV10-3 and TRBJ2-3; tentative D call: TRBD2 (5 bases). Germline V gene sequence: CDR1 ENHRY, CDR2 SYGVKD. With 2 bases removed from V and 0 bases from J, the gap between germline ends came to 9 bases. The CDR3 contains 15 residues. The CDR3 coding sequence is TGTGCCATCAGTGAGGTTGGCGGGAGCACAGATACGCAGTATTTT. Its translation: CAISEVGGSTDTQYF.

The CDR3 DNA follows: TGTGCCAGTAGTATAGAAGGGGGAGAGACCCAGTACTTC. Translation: CASSIEGGETQYF. J is TRBJ2-5 and V is TRBV19; TRBD1 is a possible D gene (6 bases). Germline assignment: CDR1 LNHDA and CDR2 SQIVND (reference sequence). The CDR3 extends over 13 amino acids. Trimming pared 0 bases from V and 4 bases from J, leaving 6 bases between. Based on the CDR3 plus reference TRBV19 and TRBJ2-5, the full variable domain is DGGITQSPKYLFRKEGQNVTLSCEQNLNHDAMYWYRQDPGQGLRLIYYSQIVNDFQKGDIAEGYSVSREKKESFPLTVTSAQKNPTAFYLCASSIEGGETQYFGPGTRLLVL.

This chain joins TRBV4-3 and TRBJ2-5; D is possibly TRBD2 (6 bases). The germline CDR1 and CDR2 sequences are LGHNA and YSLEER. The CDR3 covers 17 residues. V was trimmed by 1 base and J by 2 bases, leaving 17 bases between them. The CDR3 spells CASSQGASGTPQETQYF. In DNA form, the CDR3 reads TGCGCCAGCAGCCAAGGGGCCTCCGGGACTCCACAAGAGACCCAGTACTTC.

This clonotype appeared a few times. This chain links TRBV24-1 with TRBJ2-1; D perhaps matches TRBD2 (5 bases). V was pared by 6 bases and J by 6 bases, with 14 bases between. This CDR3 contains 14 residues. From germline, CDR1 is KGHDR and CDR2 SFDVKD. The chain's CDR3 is CATSPSGWINEQFF. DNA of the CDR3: TGTGCCACCAGTCCGTCGGGGTGGATCAATGAGCAGTTCTTC.

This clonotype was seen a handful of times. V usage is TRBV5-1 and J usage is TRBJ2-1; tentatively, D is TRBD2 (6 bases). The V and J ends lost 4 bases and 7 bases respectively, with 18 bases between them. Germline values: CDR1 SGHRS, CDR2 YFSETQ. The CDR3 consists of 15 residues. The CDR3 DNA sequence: TGCGCCAGCAGCCGGTTAGGGGTGGAGGGGAATGAGCAGTTCTTC. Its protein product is CASSRLGVEGNEQFF.

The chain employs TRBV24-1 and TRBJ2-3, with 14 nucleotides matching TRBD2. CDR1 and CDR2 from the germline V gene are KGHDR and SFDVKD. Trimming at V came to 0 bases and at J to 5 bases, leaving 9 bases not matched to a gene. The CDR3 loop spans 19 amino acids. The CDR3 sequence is CATSDLLRLAGGPEDTQYF. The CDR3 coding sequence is TGTGCCACCAGTGATTTGCTAAGACTAGCGGGAGGGCCGGAAGATACGCAGTATTTT.

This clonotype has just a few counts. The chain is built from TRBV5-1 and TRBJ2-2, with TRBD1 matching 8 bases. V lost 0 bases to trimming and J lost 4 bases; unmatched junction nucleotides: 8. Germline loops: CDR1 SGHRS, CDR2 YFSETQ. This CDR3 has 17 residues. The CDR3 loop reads CASSLAWQGASTGELFF. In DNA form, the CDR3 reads TGCGCCAGCAGCTTGGCCTGGCAGGGGGCAAGCACCGGGGAGCTGTTTTTT.

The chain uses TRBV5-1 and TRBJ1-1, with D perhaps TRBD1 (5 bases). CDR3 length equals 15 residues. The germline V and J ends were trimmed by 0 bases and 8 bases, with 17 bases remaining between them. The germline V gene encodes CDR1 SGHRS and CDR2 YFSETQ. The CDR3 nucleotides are TGCGCCAGCAGCTTGGTCCCAGGGTTTTATTTCGAAGCTTTCTTT. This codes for CASSLVPGFYFEAFF.

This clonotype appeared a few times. CDR3 residues: CATRTGVSNQPQHF. In DNA form, the CDR3 reads TGTGCCACCAGGACAGGGGTAAGCAATCAGCCCCAGCATTTT. The chain employs TRBV24-1 and TRBJ1-5, with 8 nucleotides matching TRBD1. J was trimmed by 1 base and V by 7 bases; bases with no gene match: 2. The germline gives CDR1 KGHDR, CDR2 SFDVKD. The CDR3 runs 14 residues.

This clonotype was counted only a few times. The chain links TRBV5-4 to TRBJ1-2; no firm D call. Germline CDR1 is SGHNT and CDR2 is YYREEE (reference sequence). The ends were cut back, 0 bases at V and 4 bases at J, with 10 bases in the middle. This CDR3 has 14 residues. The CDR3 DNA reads TGTGCCAGCAGCTTGGAAGTCAACTCCTATGGCTACACCTTC. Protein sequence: CASSLEVNSYGYTF.

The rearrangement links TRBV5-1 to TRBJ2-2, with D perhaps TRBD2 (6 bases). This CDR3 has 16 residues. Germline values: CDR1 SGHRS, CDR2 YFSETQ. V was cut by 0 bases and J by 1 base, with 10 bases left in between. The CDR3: CASSLGSGGNTGELFF. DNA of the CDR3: TGCGCCAGCAGCTTGGGCTCCGGGGGGAACACCGGGGAGCTGTTTTTT.

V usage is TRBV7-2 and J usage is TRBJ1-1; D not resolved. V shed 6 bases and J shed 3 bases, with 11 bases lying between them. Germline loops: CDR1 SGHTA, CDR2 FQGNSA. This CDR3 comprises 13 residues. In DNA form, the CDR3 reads TGTGCCAGCAGTTTGAGCCGGGACACTGAAGCTTTCTTT. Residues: CASSLSRDTEAFF.

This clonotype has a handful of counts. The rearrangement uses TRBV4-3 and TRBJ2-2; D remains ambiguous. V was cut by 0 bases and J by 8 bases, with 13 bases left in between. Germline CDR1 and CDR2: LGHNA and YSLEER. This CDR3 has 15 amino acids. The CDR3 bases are TGCGCCAGCAGCCAAGATCGGATAAATTCTGGGGAGCTGTTTTTT. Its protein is CASSQDRINSGELFF.

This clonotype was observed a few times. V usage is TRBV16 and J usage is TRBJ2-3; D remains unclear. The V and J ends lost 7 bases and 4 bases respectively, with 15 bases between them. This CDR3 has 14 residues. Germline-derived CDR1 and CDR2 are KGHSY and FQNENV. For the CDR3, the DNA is TGTGCCAGCACCCGGATCAGTTCGGCAGATACGCAGTATTTT. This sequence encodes CASTRISSADTQYF.

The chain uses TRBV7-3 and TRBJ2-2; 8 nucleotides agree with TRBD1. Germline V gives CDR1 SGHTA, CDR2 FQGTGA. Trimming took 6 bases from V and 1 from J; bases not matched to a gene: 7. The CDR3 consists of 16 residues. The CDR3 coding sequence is TGTGCCAGCAGATCTCCCGGGACAGGGAACACCGGGGAGCTGTTTTTT. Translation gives CASRSPGTGNTGELFF. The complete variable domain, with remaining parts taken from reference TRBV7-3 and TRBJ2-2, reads GAGVSQTPSNKVTEKGKYVELRCDPISGHTALYWYRQSLGQGPEFLIYFQGTGAADDSGLPNDRFFAVRPEGSVSTLKIQRTERGDSAVYLCASRSPGTGNTGELFFGEGSRLTVL.